This T cell receptor beta chain stems from a study of beta chain features in type 1 diabetes. The whole isolated RNA underwent reverse transcription, so sequencing captured expressed TCRB transcripts. Repertoires were generated with immunoSEQ multiplex PCR, while TCRdb's copy carries only in-frame clones and drops some. The repertoire has more than 100,000 clones, 15% to 20% of them found once; the top ten carry under 2.5%. Of note for this clone: Its antigen is unknown.

Study results and caveats: For Type 1 diabetes patients, all four CD4+ subsets carried TCRB CDR3s that were moderately but significantly shorter.

This CDR3 contains 15 residues. CDR1 is SGHNT, CDR2 YYREEE, per germline (reference sequence). The germline V and J ends were trimmed by 4 bases and 0 bases, with 8 bases remaining between them. The sample was central memory CD4+ T cells from blood. V gene TRBV5-4 combines with J gene TRBJ2-6; D unresolved. This TCR was recovered from a man aged 30 to 45 with type 1 diabetes. CDR3: CASSRQPSGANVLTF. CDR3 DNA sequence: TGTGCCAGCAGCCGACAACCCTCTGGGGCCAACGTCCTGACTTTC. The whole variable domain, remainder taken from reference TRBV5-4 and TRBJ2-6, is ETGVTQSPTHLIKTRGQQVTLRCSSQSGHNTVSWYQQALGQGPQFIFQYYREEENGRGNFPPRFSGLQFPNYSSELNVNALELDDSALYLCASSRQPSGANVLTFGAGSRLTVL.